The clone carrying this T cell receptor (beta chain) appeared a few times. Its antigen is as yet unknown. These data are taken from a study of T-cell memory formation after mild COVID-19. TCRdb re-called the 5' RACE reads with MiXCR, one entry per CDR3 protein. The data show approximately 580,000 distinct CDR3 sequences, around 20% seen once. CDR3 length equals 11 residues. With 5 bases removed from V and 6 bases from J, the gap between germline ends came to 5 bases. CDR1 and CDR2 (germline): SEHNR, FQNEAQ (reference sequence). Broader study findings: Shrinking CD4+ clones were chiefly CM and EM; CD8+ ones were chiefly EMRA. The SARS-CoV-2 specificity of second-wave clones reaching peak at day 37 remained unverified. Pre-infection memory already had some responding clones, implying cross-reactive memory joined.

The receptor's source is an adult woman who had mild COVID-19 (a few samples of this study predate the infection). Cell type and time point are not known. Material for sequencing was PBMCs or a T cell subset sorted from them (not recorded which). This rearrangement joins TRBV7-9 to TRBJ2-1; D not resolved. The CDR3 nucleotides read TGTGCCAGCAGCACCAGCAATGAGCAGTTCTTC. Translated: CASSTSNEQFF.